This entry lists 14 T cell receptor beta chains sequenced from one sample in a study of cytomegalovirus exposure and HLA in healthy donors. PCR used 60 Vbeta primers and 13 Jbeta primers. Sequenced by immunoSEQ multiplex PCR; TCRdb stores in-frame clones only, minus some. The sample holds around 90,000 clones, roughly 83% seen once. Sequenced sample: PBMCs. The source is a male donor in good health and CMV-seropositive.

The chain is built from TRBV28 and TRBJ2-5, with no clear D. The CDR3 spans 15 residues. The germline V gene encodes CDR1 MDHEN and CDR2 SYDVKM. V dropped 2 bases and J dropped 6 bases, with 16 bases sitting between them. CDR3 region: CASSLGTLDIKTQYF. The CDR3 nucleotides are TGTGCCAGCAGTTTAGGAACCCTCGACATAAAGACCCAGTACTTC.

V is TRBV2 and J is TRBJ2-3, with 9 bases matching TRBD2. J lost 4 bases, V lost 1 base, and 6 bases had no gene match. The CDR3 runs to 16 residues. Germline-derived CDR1 and CDR2 are SNHLY and FYNNEI. The DNA of the CDR3 is TGTGCCAGCAGTGAAGGGCTAGCGGGGAGCTCAGATACGCAGTATTTT. As protein: CASSEGLAGSSDTQYF.

The J gene is TRBJ1-4, the V gene TRBV6-6, with a tentative D call TRBD1 (5 bases). Trimming took off 5 bases at V and 3 bases at J, with 10 bases between the two ends. Germline V gives CDR1 MNHNY, CDR2 SVGAGI (reference sequence). The CDR3 totals 14 residues. The CDR3: CASSRGVANEKLFF. In DNA, the CDR3 is TGTGCCAGCAGTCGGGGGGTGGCTAATGAAAAACTGTTTTTT.

The chain carries TRBV6-4 and TRBJ1-1; D call uncertain. This CDR3 region has 15 residues. Looked up from germline, CDR1 is MRHNA and CDR2 is SNTAGT. V gave up 11 bases and J gave up 4 bases, with 23 bases separating them. The DNA of the CDR3 is TGTGCCTACAGCAAGTATTATTGGGCGCGCACTGAAGCTTTCTTT. As protein: CAYSKYYWARTEAFF.

The chain joins TRBV5-8 to TRBJ2-7; 9 bases line up with TRBD1. V lost 4 bases, J lost 3 bases, and 5 bases stayed unmatched. Germline lookup yields CDR1 SGHTS and CDR2 YDEGEE. The length of the CDR3 is 14 residues. The CDR3: CASSLGQGLYEQYF. The CDR3 DNA is TGTGCCAGCAGCCTTGGACAGGGGCTCTACGAGCAGTACTTC.

This chain joins TRBV11-3 and TRBJ2-7; TRBD1 matches 7 bases. This CDR3 region has 15 residues. V lost 4 bases, J lost 0 bases, and 6 bases stayed unmatched. The germline V gene encodes CDR1 SGHNT and CDR2 YENEEA. The CDR3 DNA reads TGTGCCAGCAGCTCCTATAACAGGGGCTCCTACGAGCAGTACTTC. Residues: CASSSYNRGSYEQYF. Drawing the rest from reference TRBV11-3 and TRBJ2-7, the complete variable domain is EAGVVQSPRYKIIEKKQPVAFWCNPISGHNTLYWYLQNLGQGPELLIRYENEEAVDDSQLPKDRFSAERLKGVDSTLKIQPAELGDSAVYLCASSSYNRGSYEQYFGPGTRLTVT.

V and J are TRBV7-8 and TRBJ2-7; 8 nucleotides match TRBD1. The CDR3 spans 16 residues. Trimming removed 1 base from V and 4 bases from J; junction bases left unmatched: 9. Germline V gives CDR1 SGHVS, CDR2 FQNEAQ. CDR3 in amino acids: CASSLDGQGAHYEQYF. As DNA, the CDR3 is TGTGCCAGCAGCTTAGATGGGCAGGGGGCGCATTACGAGCAGTACTTC.

The CDR3 protein is CASSVLGRGLGYTF. As DNA, the CDR3 is TGCGCCAGCAGCGTCCTGGGCAGGGGGCTCGGCTACACCTTC. The chain links TRBV5-1 to TRBJ1-2, with 8 bases lining up with TRBD1. Looked up from germline, CDR1 is SGHRS and CDR2 is YFSETQ. The V and J ends lost 4 bases and 8 bases, in that order; junction bases with no gene match: 10. The CDR3 runs to 14 residues.

This clone was found a few times. The rearrangement uses TRBV10-3 and TRBJ1-4; D might be TRBD1 (5 bases). This CDR3 spans 14 amino acids. Per germline, CDR1 ENHRY and CDR2 SYGVKD. V was pared by 4 bases and J by 7 bases, with 13 bases between. CDR3 in DNA: TGTGCCATCAGTGTAGCAGGGTTTCGTGAAAAACTGTTTTTT. Amino acids: CAISVAGFREKLFF.

The table lists this clone with a few counts. V is TRBV11-1 and J is TRBJ2-7, with 8 bases matching TRBD1. The CDR3 is 15 residues long. Germline loops: CDR1 SGHAT, CDR2 FQDESV (reference sequence). J gave up 2 bases and V 5 bases, and 8 bases lay outside the gene matches. The DNA for the CDR3 is TGTGCCAGCAGCGACGTCGGACAGGGAACCTACGAGCAGTACTTC. As protein: CASSDVGQGTYEQYF.

V gene TRBV5-4 combines with J gene TRBJ2-5; TRBD2 matches at 10 bases. This CDR3 is built from 15 residues. With 6 bases clipped from V and 1 base from J, the junction kept 6 bases outside the gene matches. Looked up from germline, CDR1 is SGHNT and CDR2 is YYREEE (reference sequence). The CDR3 reads CASTSSGGLQETQYF. CDR3 DNA: TGTGCCAGCACAAGTAGCGGGGGGCTCCAAGAGACCCAGTACTTC.

This clone has just a few counts. Here the CDR3 reads CASSLGGAMNTEAFF. The CDR3 DNA sequence: TGTGCCAGCAGCTTAGGCGGAGCAATGAACACTGAAGCTTTCTTT. V gene TRBV7-3 combines with J gene TRBJ1-1; the D is unclear. Germline CDR1 reads SGHTA; CDR2 reads FQGTGA. V was clipped by 2 bases and J by 0 bases, with 10 bases between them. The CDR3 has 15 amino acids.

The rearrangement joins TRBV18 to TRBJ2-7; D possibly corresponds to TRBD2 (6 bases). The CDR3 is made up of 12 amino acids. The germline V and J ends were trimmed by 6 bases and 2 bases, with 8 bases remaining between them. The germline gives CDR1 KGHSH, CDR2 LQKENI. DNA for the CDR3: TGTGCCAGCTCCGGGGGAGCCTACGAGCAGTACTTC. It is translated as CASSGGAYEQYF. The full variable domain, with the rest looked up from reference TRBV18 and TRBJ2-7, is NAGVMQNPRHLVRRRGQEARLRCSPMKGHSHVYWYRQLPEEGLKFMVYLQKENIIDESGMPKERFSAEFPKEGPSILRIQQVVRGDSAAYFCASSGGAYEQYFGPGTRLTVT.

This clone has more than one count but fewer than ten. V usage is TRBV6-6 and J usage is TRBJ1-6, with 7 bases lining up with TRBD1. Germline CDR1 reads MNHNY; CDR2 reads SVGAGI (reference sequence). The CDR3 has 16 amino acids. V dropped 5 bases and J dropped 5; count of bases not matched to a gene: 9. CDR3 region: CASSQSRQGHNSPLHF. In DNA, the CDR3 is TGTGCCAGCAGTCAATCCCGACAGGGTCATAATTCACCCCTCCACTTT.